The 27 T cell receptor beta chains below come from one sample, sequenced in a study of cytomegalovirus exposure and HLA in healthy donors. PCR employed 60 Vbeta and 13 Jbeta primers. TCRdb's table, derived via immunoSEQ multiplex PCR, lists solely in-frame clones and lacks some. Here the sample spans about 240,000 clones, 81% being singletons. Material: PBMCs. These receptors all stem from an older woman in good health and CMV-seropositive.

The V call is TRBV21-1, the J call TRBJ2-3; the DNA was not compared with TRBD1, the D call given in the table. TRBV21-1 is noted as a pseudogene. The CDR3 is 15 residues long. As DNA, the CDR3 is TGTGCCAGCAGCAAGACAGGGAAAAGCACAGATACGCAGTATTTT. It is translated as CASSKTGKSTDTQYF.

The chain combines TRBV5-5 with TRBJ2-1; maybe TRBD2 (5 bases). The length of the CDR3 is 16 residues. The germline V gene has CDR1 SGHKS and CDR2 YYEKEE (reference sequence). Trimming removed 3 bases at V and 3 bases at J, with 16 bases between. In DNA, the CDR3 is TGTGCCAGCAGCTCTGGGGTACGGGCGGGCTACAATGAGCAGTTCTTC. It translates to CASSSGVRAGYNEQFF.

The V and J genes are TRBV9 and TRBJ2-5; D perhaps matches TRBD1 (6 bases). The CDR3 runs 16 residues. In germline, CDR1 is SGDLS, CDR2 YYNGEE. Trimming removed 4 bases at V and 1 base at J, with 17 bases between. DNA of the CDR3: TGTGCCAGCAGCACCTATAACGGACAGTCCCAAGAGACCCAGTACTTC. Encoded protein: CASSTYNGQSQETQYF.

As concerns this clone: The same CDR3 also results from other DNA sequences found in this sample. The rearrangement joins TRBV19 to TRBJ2-2; TRBD1 is a possible D gene (6 bases). This CDR3 comprises 12 residues. CDR1 is LNHDA and CDR2 is SQIVND in the germline V gene (reference sequence). With 8 bases removed from V and 4 bases from J, the gap between germline ends came to 8 bases. The CDR3 bases are TGTGCCAGTTCCAGGGGCACCGGGGAGCTGTTTTTT. Amino acids: CASSRGTGELFF.

The chain recombines TRBV14 with TRBJ1-3; D is undetermined. Trimming took 0 bases from V and 4 from J, leaving 10 bases between them. CDR3 length: 15 amino acids. Germline lookup yields CDR1 SGHDN and CDR2 FVKESK. CDR3 DNA: TGTGCCAGCAGCCAAGATCGGGTACAAGGAAACACCATATATTTT. Residues: CASSQDRVQGNTIYF. Based on the CDR3 plus reference TRBV14 and TRBJ1-3, the full variable domain is EAGVTQFPSHSVIEKGQTVTLRCDPISGHDNLYWYRRVMGKEIKFLLHFVKESKQDESGMPNNRFLAERTGGTYSTLKVQPAELEDSGVYFCASSQDRVQGNTIYFGEGSWLTVV.

The rearrangement joins TRBV27 to TRBJ2-1; TRBD2 matches at 12 bases. This CDR3 contains 17 residues. J gave up 5 bases and V 1 base, and 6 bases lay outside the gene matches. The germline V gene encodes CDR1 MNHEY and CDR2 SMNVEV (reference sequence). DNA for the CDR3: TGTGCCAGCAGTTTATGGCTAGCGGGAGGGGTGGACAATGAGCAGTTCTTC. It specifies CASSLWLAGGVDNEQFF.

The count of this clone is one. This sequence joins TRBV5-6 and TRBJ2-5; 11 bases are shared with TRBD2. The germline gives CDR1 SGHDT, CDR2 YYEEEE. Germline trimming cut 4 bases from V and 5 bases from J; bases unmatched to any gene: 7. This CDR3 spans 15 amino acids. The DNA of the CDR3 is TGTGCCAGCAGCAAACTAGCGGGAGTAGTGGAGACCCAGTACTTC. Translated, it gives CASSKLAGVVETQYF.

This clone was observed a handful of times. The rearrangement uses TRBV25-1 and TRBJ2-5; a possible D gene is TRBD1 (5 bases). Trimming shortened V by 7 bases and J by 11 bases, and 26 bases separated the two germline ends. The germline V gene has CDR1 MGHDK and CDR2 SYGVNS. There are 15 residues in the CDR3. CDR3 amino acids: CASTENWGPPSEQYF. Written as DNA, the CDR3 is TGTGCCAGCACCGAAAATTGGGGCCCCCCATCTGAGCAGTACTTC.

This chain uses TRBV5-1 with TRBJ1-3; D perhaps matches TRBD1 (6 bases). From germline, CDR1 is SGHRS and CDR2 YFSETQ. This CDR3 has 15 amino acids. Trimming pared 5 bases from V and 0 bases from J, leaving 12 bases between. The CDR3 loop reads CASRPTGTSGNTIYF. The CDR3 DNA reads TGCGCCAGCAGGCCTACAGGGACCTCTGGAAACACCATATATTTT.

This clone was seen more than once but under ten times. This chain connects TRBV5-1 to TRBJ2-3; D gene unclear. Germline CDR1 reads SGHRS; CDR2 reads YFSETQ. V lost 1 base and J lost 0, with 6 bases in between. The CDR3 is made up of 14 amino acids. CDR3 DNA: TGCGCCAGCAGCTTGACAGATAGCACAGATACGCAGTATTTT. Protein: CASSLTDSTDTQYF.

The V and J genes are TRBV6-1 and TRBJ2-1; possibly TRBD1 for D (7 bases). This CDR3 region has 14 residues. With 9 bases removed from V and 0 bases from J, the gap between germline ends came to 12 bases. Germline lookup yields CDR1 MNHNS and CDR2 SASEGT. CDR3 amino acids: CASARGVSYNEQFF. CDR3 bases: TGTGCCAGTGCCAGGGGGGTCTCCTACAATGAGCAGTTCTTC.

The chain links TRBV18 to TRBJ2-3; tentative D call: TRBD1 (5 bases). The CDR3 covers 16 residues. Germline CDR1 KGHSH, CDR2 LQKENI. The V end was cut by 6 bases, the J end by 2 bases, with 18 bases between. The CDR3: CASSRTPLTSTDTQYF. In nucleotides, the CDR3 is TGTGCCAGCTCTCGGACACCACTAACTTCCACAGATACGCAGTATTTT.

V is TRBV6-5 and J is TRBJ1-1; D might be TRBD1 (5 bases). This CDR3 has 14 residues. Trimming pared 5 bases from V and 4 bases from J, leaving 14 bases between. Germline V CDR1 and CDR2: MNHEY, SVGAGI. The chain's CDR3 is CASSLGRGGTEAFF. The CDR3 DNA sequence: TGTGCCAGCAGTCTGGGTAGGGGTGGCACTGAAGCTTTCTTT.

This clone came up a few times. Other DNA sequences from this sample encode an identical CDR3 as well. This chain links TRBV5-1 with TRBJ2-1; D uncertain. Germline V gene sequence: CDR1 SGHRS, CDR2 YFSETQ. V was clipped by 0 bases and J by 1 base, with 8 bases between them. The CDR3 runs 15 residues. The CDR3 sequence is CASSLVGGSYNEQFF. The CDR3 DNA follows: TGCGCCAGCAGCTTGGTTGGCGGTTCCTACAATGAGCAGTTCTTC.

The V and J genes are TRBV28 and TRBJ1-5; D may be TRBD1 (5 bases). Germline V CDR1 and CDR2: MDHEN, SYDVKM. The CDR3 totals 13 residues. V was shortened by 8 bases and J by 1 base, with 9 bases between the two germline ends. The CDR3: CASRTRSNQPQHF. The CDR3 region has the DNA TGTGCCAGCCGGACACGCAGCAATCAGCCCCAGCATTTT. The variable domain in full, completed from reference TRBV28 and TRBJ1-5, reads DVKVTQSSRYLVKRTGEKVFLECVQDMDHENMFWYRQDPGLGLRLIYFSYDVKMKEKGDIPEGYSVSREKKERFSLILESASTNQTSMYLCASRTRSNQPQHFGDGTRLSIL.

A single count supports this clone. This rearrangement joins TRBV5-4 to TRBJ1-2; 9 bases line up with TRBD1. Germline V gives CDR1 SGHNT, CDR2 YYREEE (reference sequence). The CDR3 has 15 residues. Trimming at V came to 0 bases and at J to 2 bases, leaving 2 bases not matched to a gene. This CDR3 reads CASSLEQGANYGYTF. The CDR3 DNA follows: TGTGCCAGCAGCTTGGAACAGGGGGCAAACTATGGCTACACCTTC.

This clone was found a few times. The chain recombines TRBV13 with TRBJ2-1; D is unclear. CDR1 and CDR2 from the germline V gene are PRHDT and FYEKMQ (reference sequence). Trimming cost V 4 bases and J 9 bases, with 16 bases left between them. The CDR3 consists of 14 residues. The CDR3, as DNA: TGTGCCAGCAGCTCAGATCTCGTATTTGGTGAGCAGTTCTTC. Translating it yields CASSSDLVFGEQFF. Using reference TRBV13 and TRBJ2-1 for the parts outside the CDR3, the full variable domain is AAGVIQSPRHLIKEKRETATLKCYPIPRHDTVYWYQQGPGQDPQFLISFYEKMQSDKGSIPDRFSAQQFSDYHSELNMSSLELGDSALYFCASSSDLVFGEQFFGPGTRLTVL.

The chain carries TRBV7-3 and TRBJ2-7, with a weak D call TRBD2 (6 bases). CDR1 is SGHTA and CDR2 is FQGTGA in the germline V gene. CDR3 length: 15 amino acids. Trimming left V 1 base short and J 7 bases short, with 17 bases between. The DNA of the CDR3 is TGTGCCAGCAGCTTAAACCCGGGACTGCCGGGAGAGCAGTACTTC. Amino acids: CASSLNPGLPGEQYF. The full variable domain, its missing parts supplied by reference TRBV7-3 and TRBJ2-7, is GAGVSQTPSNKVTEKGKYVELRCDPISGHTALYWYRQSLGQGPEFLIYFQGTGAADDSGLPNDRFFAVRPEGSVSTLKIQRTERGDSAVYLCASSLNPGLPGEQYFGPGTRLTVT.

Only a few counts were recorded for this clone. The chain recombines TRBV5-4 with TRBJ1-2; D uncertain. The CDR3 is made up of 14 amino acids. V gave up 5 bases and J gave up 2 bases, with 13 bases separating them. Germline CDR1 reads SGHNT; CDR2 reads YYREEE (reference sequence). The CDR3 sequence: CASRLENINYGYTF. The CDR3 coding sequence is TGTGCCAGCAGACTTGAAAATATCAACTATGGCTACACCTTC.

This chain uses TRBV19 with TRBJ1-2, with D possibly TRBD1 on 6 matching bases. Germline V lookup: CDR1 LNHDA, CDR2 SQIVND (reference sequence). V lost 3 bases and J 4 bases, leaving 15 bases between the germline ends. CDR3 length: 15 amino acids. The CDR3 region has the DNA TGTGCCAGTAGTATCGTGGGGGCGCAAATCTATGGCTACACCTTC. Residues: CASSIVGAQIYGYTF.

J is TRBJ2-1 and V is TRBV5-1; 11 nucleotides line up with TRBD1. The trim removed 0 bases at V and 6 bases at J, leaving 2 bases unmatched. This CDR3 is built from 15 residues. Germline values: CDR1 SGHRS, CDR2 YFSETQ. The CDR3 coding sequence is TGCGCCAGCAGCTTGGTCGGGACAGGGGGCAATGAGCAGTTCTTC. Translated, it gives CASSLVGTGGNEQFF.

The chain carries TRBV2 and TRBJ2-3, with 8 bases aligning to TRBD2. Trimming cost V 8 bases and J 2 bases; bases outside gene matches: 9. CDR1 and CDR2 from the germline V gene are SNHLY and FYNNEI. CDR3 length equals 15 residues. CDR3: CASLRTSGLTDTQYF. CDR3 in DNA: TGTGCCAGCCTTCGTACTAGCGGTCTCACAGATACGCAGTATTTT.

The V call is TRBV27, the J call TRBJ2-1; TRBD2 aligns across 13 bases. This CDR3 comprises 16 residues. Germline V gene data show CDR1 as MNHEY and CDR2 as SMNVEV (reference sequence). V gave up 6 bases and J gave up 3 bases; unmatched junction bases: 5. The CDR3 is CASSPGLAGVYNEQFF. CDR3 nucleotides: TGTGCCAGCAGCCCTGGACTAGCGGGAGTCTACAATGAGCAGTTCTTC.

The DNA for the CDR3 is TGCGCCAGCAGCCAACCGACAGCGAACACTGAAGCTTTCTTT. It yields the protein CASSQPTANTEAFF. This chain joins TRBV4-1 and TRBJ1-1; the D gene is possibly TRBD1 (5 bases). V lost 2 bases and J 1 base, leaving 8 bases between the germline ends. This CDR3 comprises 14 residues. Per the germline V gene, CDR1 is MGHRA and CDR2 is YSYEKL.

The gene calls are TRBV7-9 and TRBJ2-1; 8 nucleotides agree with TRBD2. The CDR3 is 16 amino acids. Germline V gene sequence: CDR1 SEHNR, CDR2 FQNEAQ (reference sequence). Unmatched junction bases numbered 10, after V lost 1 base and J lost 8 bases. This chain's CDR3 is CASSLGGTRAGDEQFF. For the CDR3, the DNA is TGTGCCAGCAGCTTAGGGGGGACTAGGGCGGGGGATGAGCAGTTCTTC.

In the case of this clone: Within the sample, other DNA sequences also encode this same CDR3. V usage is TRBV5-1 and J usage is TRBJ2-7; 7 bases line up with TRBD2. Germline trimming cut 0 bases from V and 2 bases from J; bases unmatched to any gene: 5. Germline V gene data show CDR1 as SGHRS and CDR2 as YFSETQ. This CDR3 spans 15 amino acids. Here the CDR3 DNA reads TGCGCCAGCAGCTTGGGGGGGAGGGGCCCCTACGAGCAGTACTTC. Residues: CASSLGGRGPYEQYF.

The chain links TRBV5-1 to TRBJ2-1; 8 bases are a match to TRBD2. Germline assignment: CDR1 SGHRS and CDR2 YFSETQ. The CDR3 loop spans 16 amino acids. Trimming cost V 2 bases and J 3 bases; bases outside gene matches: 7. The chain's CDR3 is CASSLQSGSLYNEQFF. The DNA for the CDR3 is TGCGCCAGCAGCTTACAGAGCGGGAGTCTCTACAATGAGCAGTTCTTC.